The clone carrying this TCR beta chain was seen a single time. Authors' analysis steps: Reference gene primer amplification in the assay estimated nucleated cell counts. Measured with immunoSEQ multiplex PCR; TCRdb has only the in-frame clones, and not every one. That table gives V, J and clone size, and the DNA gave D and trimming. The table records some 190,000 clones, more than 70% of them present only once. This entry belongs to a study of blood T cell repertoires in COVID-19. Adults between roughly 18 and 95 years of age took part from 20 to 25 US areas. This sequence originates from a man in his forties with acute COVID-19. The sample was PBMCs or T cells enriched from blood (not recorded which).

DNA of the CDR3: TGTGCCAGCAGCTCGCCGGTAGCGGGTACCTACGAGCAGTACTTC. Residues: CASSSPVAGTYEQYF. The rearrangement links TRBV11-1 to TRBJ2-7, with 7 positions matching TRBD2. V was clipped by 4 bases and J by 2 bases; unmatched bases: 8. The germline V gene encodes CDR1 SGHAT and CDR2 FQDESV (reference sequence). The CDR3 has 15 amino acids. Complete variable domain (other parts from reference TRBV11-1 and TRBJ2-7): EAEVAQSPRYKITEKSQAVAFWCDPISGHATLYWYRQILGQGPELLVQFQDESVVDDSQLPKDRFSAERLKGVDSTLKIQPAELGDSAMYLCASSSPVAGTYEQYFGPGTRLTVT.